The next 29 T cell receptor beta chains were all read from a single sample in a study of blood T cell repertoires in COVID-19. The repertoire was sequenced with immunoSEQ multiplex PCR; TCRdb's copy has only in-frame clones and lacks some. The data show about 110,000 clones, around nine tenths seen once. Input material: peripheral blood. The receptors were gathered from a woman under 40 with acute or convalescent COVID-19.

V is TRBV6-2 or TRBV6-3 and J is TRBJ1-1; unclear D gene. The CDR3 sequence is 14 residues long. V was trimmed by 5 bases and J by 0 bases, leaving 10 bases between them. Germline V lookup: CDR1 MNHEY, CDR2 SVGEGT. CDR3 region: CASSADILNTEAFF. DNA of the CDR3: TGTGCCAGCAGTGCTGACATCCTGAACACTGAAGCTTTCTTT.

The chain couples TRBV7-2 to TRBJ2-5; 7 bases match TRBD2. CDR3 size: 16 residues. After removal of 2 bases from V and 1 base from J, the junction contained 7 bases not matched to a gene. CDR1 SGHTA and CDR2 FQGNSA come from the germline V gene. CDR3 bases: TGTGCCAGCAGCTTAATTTGGGAGGGAGTCCAAGAGACCCAGTACTTC. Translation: CASSLIWEGVQETQYF.

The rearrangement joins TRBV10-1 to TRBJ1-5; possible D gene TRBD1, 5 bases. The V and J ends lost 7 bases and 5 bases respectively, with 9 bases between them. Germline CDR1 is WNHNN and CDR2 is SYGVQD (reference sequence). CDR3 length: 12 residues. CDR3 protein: CASTPGDQPQHF. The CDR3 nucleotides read TGCGCCAGCACCCCGGGGGATCAGCCCCAGCATTTT.

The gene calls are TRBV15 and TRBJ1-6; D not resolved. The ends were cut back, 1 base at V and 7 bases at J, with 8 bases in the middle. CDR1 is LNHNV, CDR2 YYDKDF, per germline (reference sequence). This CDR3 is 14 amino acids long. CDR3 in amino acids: CATSRGQENSPLHF. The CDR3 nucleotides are TGTGCCACCAGCAGAGGACAAGAAAATTCACCCCTCCACTTT.

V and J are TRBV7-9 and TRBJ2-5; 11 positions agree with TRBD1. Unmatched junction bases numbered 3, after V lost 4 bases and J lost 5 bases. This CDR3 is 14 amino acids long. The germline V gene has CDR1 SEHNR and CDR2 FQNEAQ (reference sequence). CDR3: CASSSGTGGETQYF. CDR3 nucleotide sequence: TGTGCCAGCAGCTCCGGGACAGGGGGGGAGACCCAGTACTTC.

CDR3 sequence (DNA): TGTGCCAGCACGACGGGACAGGACCCCAATCAGCCCCAGCATTTT. It encodes CASTTGQDPNQPQHF. The chain joins TRBV6-6 to TRBJ1-5, with TRBD1 matching over 8 bases. CDR1 is MNHNY, CDR2 SVGAGI, per germline (reference sequence). V shed 7 bases, J shed 3 bases, and the junction held 8 bases outside the gene matches. This CDR3 contains 15 residues.

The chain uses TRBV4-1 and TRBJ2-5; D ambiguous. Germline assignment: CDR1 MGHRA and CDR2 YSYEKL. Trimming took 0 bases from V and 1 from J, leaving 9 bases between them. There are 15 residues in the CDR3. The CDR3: CASSQDPGPQETQYF. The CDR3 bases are TGCGCCAGCAGCCAAGATCCTGGGCCCCAAGAGACCCAGTACTTC.

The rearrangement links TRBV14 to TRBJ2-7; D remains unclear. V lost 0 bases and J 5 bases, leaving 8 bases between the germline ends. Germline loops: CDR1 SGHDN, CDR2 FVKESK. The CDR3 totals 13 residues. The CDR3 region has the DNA TGTGCCAGCAGCCAAGAGCTTAGCCACGAGCAGTACTTC. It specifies CASSQELSHEQYF.

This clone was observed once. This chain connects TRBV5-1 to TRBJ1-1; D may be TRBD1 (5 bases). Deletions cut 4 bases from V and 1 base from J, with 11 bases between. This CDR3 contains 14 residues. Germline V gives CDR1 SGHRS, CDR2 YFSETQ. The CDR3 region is CASSPGLSNTEAFF. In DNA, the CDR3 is TGCGCCAGCAGCCCGGGACTCTCGAACACTGAAGCTTTCTTT.

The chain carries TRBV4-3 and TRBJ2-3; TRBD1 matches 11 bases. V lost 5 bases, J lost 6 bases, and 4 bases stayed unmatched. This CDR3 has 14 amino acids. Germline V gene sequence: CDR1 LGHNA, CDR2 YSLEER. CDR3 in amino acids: CASSGQGAGDTQYF. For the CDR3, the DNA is TGCGCCAGCAGCGGACAGGGGGCAGGCGATACGCAGTATTTT.

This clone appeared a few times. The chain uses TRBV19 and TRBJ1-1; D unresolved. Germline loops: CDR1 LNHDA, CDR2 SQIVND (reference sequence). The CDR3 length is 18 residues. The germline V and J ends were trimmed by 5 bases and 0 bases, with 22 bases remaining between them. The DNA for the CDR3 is TGTGCCAGTAGTGCGAATTGGTGGCAAGGGAGGTTGAACACTGAAGCTTTCTTT. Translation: CASSANWWQGRLNTEAFF.

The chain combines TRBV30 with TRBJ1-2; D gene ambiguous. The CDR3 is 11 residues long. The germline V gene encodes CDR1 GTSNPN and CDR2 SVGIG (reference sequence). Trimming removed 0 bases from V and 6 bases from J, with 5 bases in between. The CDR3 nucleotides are TGTGCCTGGAGTGTACAGAATGGCTACACCTTC. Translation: CAWSVQNGYTF.

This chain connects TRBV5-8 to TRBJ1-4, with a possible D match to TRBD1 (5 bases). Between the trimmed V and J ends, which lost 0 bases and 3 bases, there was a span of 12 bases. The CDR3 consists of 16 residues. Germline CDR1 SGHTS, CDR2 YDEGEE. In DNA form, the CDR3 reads TGTGCCAGCAGCTTGGAGCGGGCAGGGCCTAATGAAAAACTGTTTTTT. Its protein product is CASSLERAGPNEKLFF.

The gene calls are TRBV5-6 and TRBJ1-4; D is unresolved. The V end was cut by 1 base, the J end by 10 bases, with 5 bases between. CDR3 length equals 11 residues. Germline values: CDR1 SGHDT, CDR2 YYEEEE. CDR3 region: CASSLSGKLFF. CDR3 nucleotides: TGTGCCAGCAGCTTGTCAGGAAAACTGTTTTTT.

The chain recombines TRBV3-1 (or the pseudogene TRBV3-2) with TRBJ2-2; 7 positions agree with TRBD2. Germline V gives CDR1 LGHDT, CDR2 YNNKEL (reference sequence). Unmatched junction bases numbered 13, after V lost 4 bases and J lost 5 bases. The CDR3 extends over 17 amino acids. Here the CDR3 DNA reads TGTGCCAGCAGCCGCACCTGGGGGGGTAGCGGGACCGGGGAGCTGTTTTTT. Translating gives CASSRTWGGSGTGELFF.

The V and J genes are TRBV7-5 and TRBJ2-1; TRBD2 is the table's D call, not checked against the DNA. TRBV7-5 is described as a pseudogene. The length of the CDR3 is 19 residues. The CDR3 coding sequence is TGTGCCAGAAGCTTGCTGTTGCGGGAAAAAGCGTCGTACTACAATGAGCAGTTCTTC. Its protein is CARSLLLREKASYYNEQFF.

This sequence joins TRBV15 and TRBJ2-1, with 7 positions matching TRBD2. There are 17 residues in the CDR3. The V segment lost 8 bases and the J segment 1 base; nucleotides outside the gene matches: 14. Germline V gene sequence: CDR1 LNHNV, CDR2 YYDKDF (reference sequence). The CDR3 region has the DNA TGTGCCACCCTATCGAGTCTAGCGGATCAATCCTACAATGAGCAGTTCTTC. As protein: CATLSSLADQSYNEQFF.

The CDR3: CASSLSRGTYNEQFF. The DNA for the CDR3 is TGTGCCAGCAGCTTGAGTCGGGGGACTTACAATGAGCAGTTCTTC. This chain uses TRBV7-9 with TRBJ2-1, with D perhaps TRBD2 (6 bases). V shed 3 bases and J shed 4 bases, with 13 bases lying between them. Germline values: CDR1 SEHNR, CDR2 FQNEAQ (reference sequence). This CDR3 region has 15 residues.

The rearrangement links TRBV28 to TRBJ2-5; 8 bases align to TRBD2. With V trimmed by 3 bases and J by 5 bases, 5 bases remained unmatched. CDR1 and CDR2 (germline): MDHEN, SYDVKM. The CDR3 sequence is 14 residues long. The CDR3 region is CASSFSGSLETQYF. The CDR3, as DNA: TGTGCCAGCAGTTTCAGCGGGAGCTTGGAGACCCAGTACTTC.

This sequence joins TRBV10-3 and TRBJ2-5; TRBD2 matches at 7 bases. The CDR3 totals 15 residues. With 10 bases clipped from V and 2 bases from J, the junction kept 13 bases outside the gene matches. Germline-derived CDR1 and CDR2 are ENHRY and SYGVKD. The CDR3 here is CATADLADYQETQYF. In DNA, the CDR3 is TGTGCCACCGCCGACCTAGCGGACTATCAAGAGACCCAGTACTTC.

The CDR3 loop reads CASSFVQGTSSGYGYTF. DNA of the CDR3: TGTGCCAGCAGTTTCGTGCAGGGGACATCTTCCGGCTATGGCTACACCTTC. V is TRBV28 and J is TRBJ1-2; perhaps TRBD1 as D (6 bases). Trimming left V 3 bases short and J 4 bases short, with 21 bases between. The germline V gene encodes CDR1 MDHEN and CDR2 SYDVKM. This CDR3 contains 17 residues.

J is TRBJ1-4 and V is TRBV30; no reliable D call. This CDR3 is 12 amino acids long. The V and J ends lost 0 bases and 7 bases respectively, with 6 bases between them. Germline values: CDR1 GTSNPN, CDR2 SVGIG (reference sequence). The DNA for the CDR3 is TGTGCCTGGAGTGTAGCTGCTGAAAAACTGTTTTTT. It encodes CAWSVAAEKLFF.

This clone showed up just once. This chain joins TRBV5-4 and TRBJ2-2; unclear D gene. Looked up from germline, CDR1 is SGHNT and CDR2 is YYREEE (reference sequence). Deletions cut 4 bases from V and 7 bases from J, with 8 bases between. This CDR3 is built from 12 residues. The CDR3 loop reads CASSLTVGELFF. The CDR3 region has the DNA TGTGCCAGCAGCCTAACGGTCGGGGAGCTGTTTTTT.

CDR3 sequence reads: CASRRPGQGITDTQYF. CDR3 bases: TGTGCCAGCAGACGCCCGGGACAGGGTATAACAGATACGCAGTATTTT. The chain combines TRBV6-6 with TRBJ2-3, with TRBD1 identical over 9 bases. This CDR3 has 16 residues. V trimming: 6 bases; J trimming: 3 bases; junction bases outside the gene matches: 10. Germline-derived CDR1 and CDR2 are MNHNY and SVGAGI (reference sequence).

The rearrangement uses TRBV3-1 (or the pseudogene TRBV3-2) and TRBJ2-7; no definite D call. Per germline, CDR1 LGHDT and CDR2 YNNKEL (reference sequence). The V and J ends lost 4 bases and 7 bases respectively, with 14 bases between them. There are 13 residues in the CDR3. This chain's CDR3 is CASSPTSPREQYF. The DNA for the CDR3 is TGTGCCAGCAGCCCCACCTCACCCAGGGAGCAGTACTTC.

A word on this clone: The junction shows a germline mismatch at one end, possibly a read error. CDR3 amino acids: CASRLGASNQPQHF. The CDR3, as DNA: TGTGCCAGCAGATTAGGGGCTAGCAATCAGCCCCAGCATTTT. The chain recombines TRBV7-8 with TRBJ1-5; the D gene is possibly TRBD1 (5 bases). Germline CDR1 is SGHVS and CDR2 is FQNEAQ. This CDR3 has 14 amino acids.

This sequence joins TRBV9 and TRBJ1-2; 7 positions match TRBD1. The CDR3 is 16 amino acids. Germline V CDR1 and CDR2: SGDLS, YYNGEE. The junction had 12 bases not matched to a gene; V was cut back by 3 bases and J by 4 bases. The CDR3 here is CASSGPQDRALYGYTF. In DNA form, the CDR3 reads TGTGCCAGCAGCGGGCCCCAAGACAGGGCCCTCTATGGCTACACCTTC.

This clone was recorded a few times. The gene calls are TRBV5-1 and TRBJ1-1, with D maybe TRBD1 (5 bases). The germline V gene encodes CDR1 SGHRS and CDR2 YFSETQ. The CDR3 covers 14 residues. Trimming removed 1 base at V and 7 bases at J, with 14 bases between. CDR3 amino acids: CASSLPRDGSEAFF. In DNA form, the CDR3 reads TGCGCCAGCAGCTTGCCCAGGGATGGAAGTGAAGCTTTCTTT. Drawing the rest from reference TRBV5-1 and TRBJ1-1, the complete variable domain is KAGVTQTPRYLIKTRGQQVTLSCSPISGHRSVSWYQQTPGQGLQFLFEYFSETQRNKGNFPGRFSGRQFSNSRSEMNVSTLELGDSALYLCASSLPRDGSEAFFGQGTRLTVV.

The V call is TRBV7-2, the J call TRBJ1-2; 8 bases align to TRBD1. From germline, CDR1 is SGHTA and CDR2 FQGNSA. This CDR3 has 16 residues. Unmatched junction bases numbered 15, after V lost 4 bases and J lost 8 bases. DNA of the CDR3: TGTGCCAGCAGCTCACCGAACTCCGGGACAGGAGGCGGCTACACCTTC. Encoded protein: CASSSPNSGTGGGYTF.